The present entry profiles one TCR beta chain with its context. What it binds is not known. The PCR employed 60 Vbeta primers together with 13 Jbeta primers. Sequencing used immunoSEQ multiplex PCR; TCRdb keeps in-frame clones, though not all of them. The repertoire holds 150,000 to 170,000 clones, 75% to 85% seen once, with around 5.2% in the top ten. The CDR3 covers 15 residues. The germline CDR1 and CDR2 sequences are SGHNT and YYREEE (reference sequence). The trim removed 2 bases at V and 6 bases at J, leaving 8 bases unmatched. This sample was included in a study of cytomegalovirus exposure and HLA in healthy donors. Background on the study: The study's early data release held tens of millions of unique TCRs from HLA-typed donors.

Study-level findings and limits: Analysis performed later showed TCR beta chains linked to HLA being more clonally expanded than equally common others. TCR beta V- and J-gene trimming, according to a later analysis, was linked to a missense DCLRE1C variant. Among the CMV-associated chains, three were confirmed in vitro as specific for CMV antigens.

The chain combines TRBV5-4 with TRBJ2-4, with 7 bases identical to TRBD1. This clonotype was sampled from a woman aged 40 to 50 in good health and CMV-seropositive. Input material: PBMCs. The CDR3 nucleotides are TGTGCCAGCAGCTTAGCAGGGGGTTACGGAAACATTCAGTACTTC. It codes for CASSLAGGYGNIQYF.